This T cell receptor (beta chain) was captured by sequencing in a study of blood T cell repertoires in COVID-19. At the level of the study: T cells, B-cell-depleted T cells, or PBMCs provided the cDNA or gDNA that served as material.

V lost 1 base, J lost 8 bases, and 6 bases stayed unmatched. The CDR3 totals 14 residues. Germline V gene data show CDR1 as KGHDR and CDR2 as SFDVKD. Libraries were prepared by immunoSEQ multiplex PCR; TCRdb keeps only in-frame clonotypes and omits some of them. The data contain about 260,000 clones, about 89% of them singletons. Sequencing used peripheral blood. This receptor was taken from a woman aged 35 to 49 who had recovered from COVID-19. The genes are TRBV24-1 and TRBJ1-2, with 7 bases matching TRBD1. CDR3 protein: CATSDLDREEGYTF. For the CDR3, the DNA is TGTGCCACCAGTGATTTAGACAGGGAAGAGGGCTACACCTTC.